This T cell receptor (beta chain) was identified during a study of cytomegalovirus exposure and HLA in healthy donors. This CDR3 contains 14 residues. V gave up 3 bases and J gave up 5 bases; unmatched junction bases: 3. CDR1 is MNHEY, CDR2 SMNVEV, per germline (reference sequence). Here immunoSEQ multiplex PCR was the method, and the copy in TCRdb shows in-frame clones only, minus some. Seen here are some 170,000 clones, around nine tenths observed once, and the top ten hold around 2%. The receptor comes from a woman younger than 35 in good health and CMV-seronegative. The V call is TRBV27, the J call TRBJ1-2, with 10 bases fitting TRBD1. Sequenced material: PBMCs. CDR3 nucleotide sequence: TGTGCCAGCAGTTTGACAGGGGGCGCATATGGCTACACCTTC. The encoded protein is CASSLTGGAYGYTF.